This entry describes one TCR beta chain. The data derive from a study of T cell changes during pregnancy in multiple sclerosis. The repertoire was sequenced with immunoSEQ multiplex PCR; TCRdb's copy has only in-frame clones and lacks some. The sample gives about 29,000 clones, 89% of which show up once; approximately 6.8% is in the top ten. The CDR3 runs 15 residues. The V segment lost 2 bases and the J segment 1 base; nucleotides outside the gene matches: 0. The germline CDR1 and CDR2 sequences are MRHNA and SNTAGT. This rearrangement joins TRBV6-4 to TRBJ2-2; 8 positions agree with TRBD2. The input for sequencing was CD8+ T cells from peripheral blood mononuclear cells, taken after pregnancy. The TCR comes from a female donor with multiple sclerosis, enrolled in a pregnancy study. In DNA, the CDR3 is TGTGCCAGCAGTGACACTAGCGGGAACACCGGGGAGCTGTTTTTT. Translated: CASSDTSGNTGELFF.